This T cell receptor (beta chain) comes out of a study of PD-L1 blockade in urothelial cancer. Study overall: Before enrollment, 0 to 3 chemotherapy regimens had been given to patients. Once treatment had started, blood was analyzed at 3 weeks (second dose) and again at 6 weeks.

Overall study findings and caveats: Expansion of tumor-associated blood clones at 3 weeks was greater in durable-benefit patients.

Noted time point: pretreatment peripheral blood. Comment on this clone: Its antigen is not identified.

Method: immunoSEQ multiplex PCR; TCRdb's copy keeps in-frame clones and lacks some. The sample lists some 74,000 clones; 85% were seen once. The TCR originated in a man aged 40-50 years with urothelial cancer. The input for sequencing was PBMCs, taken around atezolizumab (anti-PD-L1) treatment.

For the CDR3, the DNA is TGTGCCAGCAGCTTACGCAGGGAATCCTACAATGAGCAGTTCTTC. Protein: CASSLRRESYNEQFF. The rearrangement uses TRBV7-2 and TRBJ2-1; D may be TRBD1 (5 bases). Between the trimmed V and J ends, which lost 2 bases and 1 base, there was a span of 9 bases. The V gene's germline CDR1 is SGHTA and CDR2 FQGNSA. The CDR3 covers 15 residues.